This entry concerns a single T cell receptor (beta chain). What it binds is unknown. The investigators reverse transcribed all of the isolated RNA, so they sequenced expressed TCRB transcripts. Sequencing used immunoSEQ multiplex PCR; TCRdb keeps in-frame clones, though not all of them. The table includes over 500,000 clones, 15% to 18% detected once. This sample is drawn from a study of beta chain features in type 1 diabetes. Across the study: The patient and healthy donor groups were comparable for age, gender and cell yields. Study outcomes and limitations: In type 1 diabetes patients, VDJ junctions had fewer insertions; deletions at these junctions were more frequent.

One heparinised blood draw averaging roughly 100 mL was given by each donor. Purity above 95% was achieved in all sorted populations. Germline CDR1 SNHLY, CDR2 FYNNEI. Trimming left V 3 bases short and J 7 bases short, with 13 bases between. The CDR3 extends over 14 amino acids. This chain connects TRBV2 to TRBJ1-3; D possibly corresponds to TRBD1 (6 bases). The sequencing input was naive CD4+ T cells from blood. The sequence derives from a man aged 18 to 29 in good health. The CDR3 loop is CASSDVRGRNTIYF. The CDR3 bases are TGTGCCAGCAGTGATGTCAGGGGTAGGAACACCATATATTTT.